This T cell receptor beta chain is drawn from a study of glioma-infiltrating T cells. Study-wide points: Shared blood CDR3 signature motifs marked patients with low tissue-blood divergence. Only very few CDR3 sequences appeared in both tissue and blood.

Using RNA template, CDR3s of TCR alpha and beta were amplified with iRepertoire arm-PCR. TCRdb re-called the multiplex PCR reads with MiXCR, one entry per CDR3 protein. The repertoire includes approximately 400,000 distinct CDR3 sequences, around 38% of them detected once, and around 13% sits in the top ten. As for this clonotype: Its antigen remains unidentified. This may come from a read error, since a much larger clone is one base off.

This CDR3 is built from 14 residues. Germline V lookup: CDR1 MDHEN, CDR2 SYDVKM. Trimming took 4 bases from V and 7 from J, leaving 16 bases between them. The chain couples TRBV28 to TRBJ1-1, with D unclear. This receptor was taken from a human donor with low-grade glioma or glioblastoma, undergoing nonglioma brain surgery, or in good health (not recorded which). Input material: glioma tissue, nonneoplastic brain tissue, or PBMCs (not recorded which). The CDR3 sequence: CASSSWMVPYEAFF. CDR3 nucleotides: TGTGCCAGCAGTTCATGGATGGTACCCTATGAAGCTTTCTTT.